This TCR beta chain stems from a study of blood T cell repertoires in COVID-19. Germline V gene data show CDR1 as LGHNA and CDR2 as YNFKEQ. J was trimmed by 6 bases and V by 4 bases; bases with no gene match: 19. CDR3 length equals 19 residues. Seattle's enrolled individuals joined amid active infection and were then monitored longitudinally. Sequencing used immunoSEQ multiplex PCR; TCRdb keeps in-frame clones, though not all of them. The repertoire includes 250,000 to 300,000 clones, 85% to 90% of them detected once, and over 5% sits in the top ten. The source material was peripheral blood. This chain uses TRBV4-2 with TRBJ2-2; 8 nucleotides line up with TRBD2. The TCR was taken from a woman aged 45-59 years with COVID-19, enrolled during active disease. The CDR3 coding sequence is TGTGCCAGCAGCCTCCTACATGGGAAAACTCCGGGACTAGCCGGGGAGCTGTTTTTT. Its protein product is CASSLLHGKTPGLAGELFF.